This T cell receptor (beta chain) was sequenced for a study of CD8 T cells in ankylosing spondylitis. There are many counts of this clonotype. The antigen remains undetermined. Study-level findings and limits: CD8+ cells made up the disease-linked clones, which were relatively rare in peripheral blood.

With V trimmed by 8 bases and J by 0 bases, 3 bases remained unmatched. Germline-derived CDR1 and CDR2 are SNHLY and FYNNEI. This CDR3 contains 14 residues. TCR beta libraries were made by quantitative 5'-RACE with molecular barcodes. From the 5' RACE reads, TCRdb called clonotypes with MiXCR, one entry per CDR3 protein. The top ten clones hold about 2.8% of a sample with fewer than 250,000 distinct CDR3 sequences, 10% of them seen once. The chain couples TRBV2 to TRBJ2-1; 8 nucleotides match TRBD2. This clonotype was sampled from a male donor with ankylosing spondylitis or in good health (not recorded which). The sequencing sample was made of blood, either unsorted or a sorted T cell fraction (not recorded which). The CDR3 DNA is TGTGCCAGCCTCGGGGGGGGCTCCTACAATGAGCAGTTCTTC. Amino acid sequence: CASLGGGSYNEQFF.